The clone carrying this TCR beta chain was picked up many times. V lost 2 bases, J lost 3 bases, and 13 bases lay in between. This CDR3 has 15 amino acids. CDR1 and CDR2 (germline): MGHRA, YSYEKL. This record comes from a study of patients and donors after allogeneic stem cell transplantation. TCRdb called the RT-PCR reads again in MiXCR, with one record for every CDR3 protein. The sample holds under 30,000 distinct CDR3 sequences, around 7.9% seen once. The sequenced sample consisted of blood, either unsorted or a sorted T cell fraction (not recorded which). The source is a human donor who was either an allogeneic HSCT recipient or a stem cell or donor lymphocyte infusion donor (not recorded which). It is not recorded whose cells these are; they may come from a transplant donor. This chain joins TRBV4-1 and TRBJ1-2; a weak D match, TRBD1 (5 bases). The CDR3 loop is CASSQTFRVYYGYTF. Here the CDR3 DNA reads TGCGCCAGCAGCCAAACGTTCAGGGTCTACTATGGCTACACCTTC.